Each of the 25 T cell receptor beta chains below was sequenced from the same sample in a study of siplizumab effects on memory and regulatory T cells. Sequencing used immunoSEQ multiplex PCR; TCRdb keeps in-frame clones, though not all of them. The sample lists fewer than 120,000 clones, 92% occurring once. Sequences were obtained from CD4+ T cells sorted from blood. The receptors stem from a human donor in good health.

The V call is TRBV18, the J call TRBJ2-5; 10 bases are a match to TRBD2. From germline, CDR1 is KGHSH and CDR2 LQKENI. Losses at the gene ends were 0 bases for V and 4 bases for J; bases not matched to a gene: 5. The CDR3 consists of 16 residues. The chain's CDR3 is CASSPPSGGGRETQYF. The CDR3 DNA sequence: TGTGCCAGCTCACCACCGAGCGGGGGGGGTCGAGAGACCCAGTACTTC.

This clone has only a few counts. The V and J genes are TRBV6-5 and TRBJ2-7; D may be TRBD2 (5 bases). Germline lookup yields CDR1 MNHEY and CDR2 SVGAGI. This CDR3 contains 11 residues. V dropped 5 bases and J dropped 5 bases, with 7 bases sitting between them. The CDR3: CASSREDEQYF. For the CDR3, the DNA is TGTGCCAGCAGTCGGGAAGACGAGCAGTACTTC.

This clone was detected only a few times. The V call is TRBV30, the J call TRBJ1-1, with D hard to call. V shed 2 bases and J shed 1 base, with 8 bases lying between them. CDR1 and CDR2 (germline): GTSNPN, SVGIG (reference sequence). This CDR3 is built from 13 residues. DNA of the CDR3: TGTGCCTGGAGTTGGAAGACGAACACTGAAGCTTTCTTT. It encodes CAWSWKTNTEAFF.

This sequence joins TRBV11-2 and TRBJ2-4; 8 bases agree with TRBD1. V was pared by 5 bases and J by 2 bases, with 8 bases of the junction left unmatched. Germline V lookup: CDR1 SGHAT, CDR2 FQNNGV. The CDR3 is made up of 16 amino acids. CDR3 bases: TGTGCCAGCAGCCTAAACAGGGGGGCGACCAAAAACATTCAGTACTTC. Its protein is CASSLNRGATKNIQYF.

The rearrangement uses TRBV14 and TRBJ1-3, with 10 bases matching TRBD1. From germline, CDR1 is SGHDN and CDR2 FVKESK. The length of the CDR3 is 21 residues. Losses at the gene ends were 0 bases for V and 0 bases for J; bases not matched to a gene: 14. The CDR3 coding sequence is TGTGCCAGCAGCCAAGACCCGCGGGACAGGGGATCCTTCCTCTCTGGAAACACCATATATTTT. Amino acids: CASSQDPRDRGSFLSGNTIYF.

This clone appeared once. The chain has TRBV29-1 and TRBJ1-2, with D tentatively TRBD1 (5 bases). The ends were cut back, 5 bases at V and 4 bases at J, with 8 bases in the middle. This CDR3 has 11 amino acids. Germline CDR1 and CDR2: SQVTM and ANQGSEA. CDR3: CSVFQGYGYTF. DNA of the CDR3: TGCAGCGTTTTCCAGGGCTATGGCTACACCTTC.

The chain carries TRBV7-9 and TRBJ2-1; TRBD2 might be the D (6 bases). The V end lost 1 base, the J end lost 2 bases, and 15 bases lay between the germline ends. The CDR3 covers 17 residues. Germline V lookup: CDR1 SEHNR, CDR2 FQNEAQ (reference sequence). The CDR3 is CASSLGLAARAYNEQFF. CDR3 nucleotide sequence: TGTGCCAGCAGCTTAGGTTTAGCGGCACGCGCCTACAATGAGCAGTTCTTC.

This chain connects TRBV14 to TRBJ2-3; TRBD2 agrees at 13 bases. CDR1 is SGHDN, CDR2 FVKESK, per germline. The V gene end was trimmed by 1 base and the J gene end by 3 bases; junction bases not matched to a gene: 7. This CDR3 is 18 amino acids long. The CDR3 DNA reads TGTGCCAGCAGCCAAGGGCCGAGGACTAGCGGGAGAACAGATACGCAGTATTTT. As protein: CASSQGPRTSGRTDTQYF. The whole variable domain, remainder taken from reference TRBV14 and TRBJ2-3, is EAGVTQFPSHSVIEKGQTVTLRCDPISGHDNLYWYRRVMGKEIKFLLHFVKESKQDESGMPNNRFLAERTGGTYSTLKVQPAELEDSGVYFCASSQGPRTSGRTDTQYFGPGTRLTVL.

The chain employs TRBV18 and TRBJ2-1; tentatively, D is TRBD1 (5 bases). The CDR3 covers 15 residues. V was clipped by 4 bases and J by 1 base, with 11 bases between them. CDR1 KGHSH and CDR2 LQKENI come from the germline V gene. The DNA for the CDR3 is TGTGCCAGCTCACTGAGGACACTTTCCTACAATGAGCAGTTCTTC. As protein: CASSLRTLSYNEQFF.

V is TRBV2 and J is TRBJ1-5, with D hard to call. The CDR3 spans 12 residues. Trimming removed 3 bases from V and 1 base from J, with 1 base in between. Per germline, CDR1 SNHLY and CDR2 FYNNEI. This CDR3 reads CASSESNQPQHF. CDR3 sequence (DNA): TGTGCCAGCAGTGAGAGCAATCAGCCCCAGCATTTT.

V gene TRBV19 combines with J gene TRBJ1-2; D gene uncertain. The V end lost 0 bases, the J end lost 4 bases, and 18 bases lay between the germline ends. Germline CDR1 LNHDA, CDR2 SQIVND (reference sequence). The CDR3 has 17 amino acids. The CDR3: CASSIDGRAAQSYGYTF. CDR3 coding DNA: TGTGCCAGTAGTATAGATGGGCGGGCGGCACAGTCCTATGGCTACACCTTC.

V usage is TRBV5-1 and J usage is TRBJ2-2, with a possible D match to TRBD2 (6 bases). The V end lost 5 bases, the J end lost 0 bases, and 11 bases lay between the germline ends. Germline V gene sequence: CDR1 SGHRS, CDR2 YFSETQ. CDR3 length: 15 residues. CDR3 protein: CASRELASNTGELFF. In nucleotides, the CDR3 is TGCGCCAGCAGGGAACTAGCATCGAACACCGGGGAGCTGTTTTTT. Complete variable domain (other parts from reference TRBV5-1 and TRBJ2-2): KAGVTQTPRYLIKTRGQQVTLSCSPISGHRSVSWYQQTPGQGLQFLFEYFSETQRNKGNFPGRFSGRQFSNSRSEMNVSTLELGDSALYLCASRELASNTGELFFGEGSRLTVL.

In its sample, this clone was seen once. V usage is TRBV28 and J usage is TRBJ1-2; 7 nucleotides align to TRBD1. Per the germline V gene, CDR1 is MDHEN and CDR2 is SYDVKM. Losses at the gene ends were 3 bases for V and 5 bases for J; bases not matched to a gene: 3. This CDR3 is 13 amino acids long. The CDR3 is CASSLGDSYGYTF. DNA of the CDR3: TGTGCCAGCAGTTTGGGGGACAGTTATGGCTACACCTTC.

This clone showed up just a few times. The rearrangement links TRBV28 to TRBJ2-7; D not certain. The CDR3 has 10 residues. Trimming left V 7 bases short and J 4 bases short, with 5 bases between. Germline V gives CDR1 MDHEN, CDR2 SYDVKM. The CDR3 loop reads CASMRYEQYF. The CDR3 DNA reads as TGTGCCAGCATGCGGTACGAGCAGTACTTC.

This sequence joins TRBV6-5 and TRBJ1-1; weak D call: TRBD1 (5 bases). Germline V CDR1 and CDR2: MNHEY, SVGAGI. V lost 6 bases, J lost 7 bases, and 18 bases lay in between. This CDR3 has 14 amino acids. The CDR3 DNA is TGTGCCAGCAGCCGGGGCAGGGCTAGAAATGAAGCTTTCTTT. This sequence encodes CASSRGRARNEAFF.

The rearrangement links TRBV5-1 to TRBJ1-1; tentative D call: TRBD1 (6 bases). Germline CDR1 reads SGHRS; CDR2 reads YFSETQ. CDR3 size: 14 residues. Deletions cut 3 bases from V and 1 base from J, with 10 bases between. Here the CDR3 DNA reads TGCGCCAGCAGCTCCTCAGGGGCGAACACTGAAGCTTTCTTT. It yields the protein CASSSSGANTEAFF.

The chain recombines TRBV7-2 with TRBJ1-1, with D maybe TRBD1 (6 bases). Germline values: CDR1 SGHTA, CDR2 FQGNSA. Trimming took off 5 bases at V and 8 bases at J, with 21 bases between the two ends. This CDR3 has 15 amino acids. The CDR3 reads CASSQTTIPGHEAFF. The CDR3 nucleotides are TGTGCCAGCAGCCAAACCACGATACCGGGACACGAAGCTTTCTTT. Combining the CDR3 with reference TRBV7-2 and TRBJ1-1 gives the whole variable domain GAGVSQSPSNKVTEKGKDVELRCDPISGHTALYWYRQSLGQGLEFLIYFQGNSAPDKSGLPSDRFSAERTGGSVSTLTIQRTQQEDSAVYLCASSQTTIPGHEAFFGQGTRLTVV.

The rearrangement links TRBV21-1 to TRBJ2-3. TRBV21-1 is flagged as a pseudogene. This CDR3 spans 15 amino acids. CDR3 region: CASSKMGKAQDTQYF. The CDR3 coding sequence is TGTGCCAGCAGCAAAATGGGTAAGGCACAAGATACGCAGTATTTT.

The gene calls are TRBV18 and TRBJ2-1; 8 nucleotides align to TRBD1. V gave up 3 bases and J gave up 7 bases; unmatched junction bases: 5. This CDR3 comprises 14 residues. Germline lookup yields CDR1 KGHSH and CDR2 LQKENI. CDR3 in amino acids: CASSPDRGGNEQFF. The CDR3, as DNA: TGTGCCAGCTCACCTGACAGGGGCGGAAATGAGCAGTTCTTC.

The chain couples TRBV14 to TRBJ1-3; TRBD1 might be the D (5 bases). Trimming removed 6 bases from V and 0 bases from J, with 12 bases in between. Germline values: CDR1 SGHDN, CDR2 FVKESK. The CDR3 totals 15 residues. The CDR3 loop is CASRGREISGNTIYF. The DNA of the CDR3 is TGTGCCAGCAGGGGCAGGGAGATCTCTGGAAACACCATATATTTT. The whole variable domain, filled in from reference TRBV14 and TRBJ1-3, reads EAGVTQFPSHSVIEKGQTVTLRCDPISGHDNLYWYRRVMGKEIKFLLHFVKESKQDESGMPNNRFLAERTGGTYSTLKVQPAELEDSGVYFCASRGREISGNTIYFGEGSWLTVV.

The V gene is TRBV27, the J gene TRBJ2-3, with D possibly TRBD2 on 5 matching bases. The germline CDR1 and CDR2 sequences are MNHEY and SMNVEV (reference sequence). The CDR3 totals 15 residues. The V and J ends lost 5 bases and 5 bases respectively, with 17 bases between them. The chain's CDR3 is CASSPTSLARDTQYF. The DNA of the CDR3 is TGTGCCAGCAGTCCCACGTCTCTAGCTAGAGATACGCAGTATTTT.

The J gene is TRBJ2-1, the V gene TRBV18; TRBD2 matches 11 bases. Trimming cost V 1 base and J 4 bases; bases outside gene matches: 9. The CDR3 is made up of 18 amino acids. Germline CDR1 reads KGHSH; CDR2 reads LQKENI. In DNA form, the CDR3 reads TGTGCCAGCTCACCACAAGTAGGGCTAGCGGGAGGTTACAATGAGCAGTTCTTC. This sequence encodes CASSPQVGLAGGYNEQFF. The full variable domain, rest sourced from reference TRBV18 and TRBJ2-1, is NAGVMQNPRHLVRRRGQEARLRCSPMKGHSHVYWYRQLPEEGLKFMVYLQKENIIDESGMPKERFSAEFPKEGPSILRIQQVVRGDSAAYFCASSPQVGLAGGYNEQFFGPGTRLTVL.

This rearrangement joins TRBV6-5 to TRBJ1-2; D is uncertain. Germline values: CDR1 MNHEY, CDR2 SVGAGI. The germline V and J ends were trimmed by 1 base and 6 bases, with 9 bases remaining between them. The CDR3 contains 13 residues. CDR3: CASSYYRGHGYTF. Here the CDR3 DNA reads TGTGCCAGCAGTTACTACCGGGGTCATGGCTACACCTTC.

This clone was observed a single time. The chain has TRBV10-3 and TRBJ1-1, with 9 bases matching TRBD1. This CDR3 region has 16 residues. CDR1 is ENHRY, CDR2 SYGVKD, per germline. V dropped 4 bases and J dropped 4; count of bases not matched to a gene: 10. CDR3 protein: CAISVAGTGTRTEAFF. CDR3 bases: TGTGCCATCAGTGTGGCCGGGACAGGGACCCGCACTGAAGCTTTCTTT.

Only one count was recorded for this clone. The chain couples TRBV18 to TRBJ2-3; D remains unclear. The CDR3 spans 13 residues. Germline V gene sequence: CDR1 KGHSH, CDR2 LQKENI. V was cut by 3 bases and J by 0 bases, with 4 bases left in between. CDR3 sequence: CASSPDSTDTQYF. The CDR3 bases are TGTGCCAGCTCACCCGACAGCACAGATACGCAGTATTTT.